This T cell receptor beta chain was sequenced during a study of molecular identifiers for immune sequencing clone quantification. At least ten counts were recorded for this clonotype. Its specificity is unknown. Sorted naive CD8 T cells, roughly 20,000 to 1,100,000, were sequenced from 10%, 30% or 50% RNA. MiXCR, applied by TCRdb to the PCR reads, yields one record per CDR3 protein. The data contain approximately 500,000 distinct CDR3 sequences, 20% to 25% of them singletons. V was pared by 1 base and J by 0 bases, with 10 bases between. This CDR3 has 15 amino acids. Germline values: CDR1 LGHNA, CDR2 YNFKEQ. Study-wide points: A shared barcode on identical TCR molecules could lead to underestimated sizes for highly expanded clones. Among effectors, clones above 20 RNA copies held over 99% of molecules; among naive cells, under 1%. Jurkat TCR RNA spiked in from one cell could reportedly be detected among 1 million or so naive cells.

The clonotype originates from a human donor in good health. Some libraries in this study had Jurkat cell RNA spiked in. The V call is TRBV4-2, the J call TRBJ2-7, with D unresolved. Sequencing was carried out using naive CD8+ T cells from blood, with Jurkat cell RNA spiked in. Subset indicated: FACS-sorted CD8+CD4-CCR7+CD45RA+ naive T cells. The CDR3 nucleotides are TGTGCCAGCAGCCAAGTCCTTGACGTCTCCTACGAGCAGTACTTC. This sequence encodes CASSQVLDVSYEQYF.